Listed below are T cell receptor beta chains from one sample, sequenced in a study of regulatory T cells in long-lasting Graves disease. TCRdb reprocessed the multiplex PCR reads via MiXCR and lists one record per CDR3 protein. The profile covers roughly 450,000 distinct CDR3 sequences, with approximately 23% appearing a single time and approximately 14% taken by the ten largest. This specimen was peripheral blood mononuclear cells (PBMCs), taken when the disease was refractory, from a patient treated with antithyroid drugs. These receptors were taken from a female donor with Graves disease. CDR3s include the opening cysteine and the closing phenylalanine or tryptophan. The order of the fields is D gene, clone size, J gene, V gene, CDR3 protein, CDR3 DNA. A D gene is named only where the DNA matches it firmly. Size values are once, few and many counts, or a class for expanded clones, and some rows have none.

d_gene: NA
abundance: NA
j_gene: TRBJ1-1
v_gene: TRBV7-3
CDR3aa: CASSLTATSGNTEAFF
CDR3nt: TGTGCCAGCAGCTTAACGGCAACAAGCGGGAACACTGAAGCTTTCTTT

d_gene: TRBD1
abundance: few
j_gene: TRBJ1-1
v_gene: TRBV7-2
CDR3aa: CASSPDRVFVGGNTEAFF
CDR3nt: TGTGCCAGCAGCCCCGACAGGGTTTTCGTAGGGGGCAACACTGAAGCTTTCTTT

d_gene: NA
abundance: many
j_gene: TRBJ2-5
v_gene: TRBV28
CDR3aa: CASKTGSTETQYF
CDR3nt: TGTGCCAGCAAAACGGGGTCTACAGAGACCCAGTACTTC

d_gene: NA
abundance: NA
j_gene: TRBJ2-3
v_gene: TRBV20-1
CDR3aa: CSASVRPGYTDTQYF
CDR3nt: TGCAGTGCTAGTGTCCGGCCGGGTTACACAGATACGCAGTATTTT

d_gene: NA
abundance: many
j_gene: TRBJ1-2
v_gene: TRBV6-2/TRBV6-3
CDR3aa: CASSYSRSRSGYTF
CDR3nt: TGTGCCAGCAGTTACTCCCGAAGTAGGAGTGGCTACACCTTC

d_gene: TRBD1
abundance: many
j_gene: TRBJ2-7
v_gene: TRBV6-1
CDR3aa: CASSRGQGSYEQYF
CDR3nt: TGTGCCAGCAGCCGGGGACAGGGTTCCTACGAGCAGTACTTC

d_gene: TRBD1
abundance: many
j_gene: TRBJ1-1
v_gene: TRBV15
CDR3aa: CATSRLQGVPFF
CDR3nt: TGTGCCACCAGCAGACTACAGGGGGTTCCTTTCTTT

d_gene: TRBD1
abundance: many
j_gene: TRBJ2-7
v_gene: TRBV6-2/TRBV6-3
CDR3aa: CASSYGNGQVYEQYF
CDR3nt: TGTGCCAGCAGTTACGGTAATGGACAGGTCTACGAGCAGTACTTC

d_gene: NA
abundance: many
j_gene: TRBJ1-1
v_gene: TRBV28
CDR3aa: CASSFAQLTEAFF
CDR3nt: TGTGCCAGCAGTTTCGCACAGCTGACTGAAGCTTTCTTT

d_gene: NA
abundance: NA
j_gene: TRBJ1-1
v_gene: TRBV30
CDR3aa: CAWRGRGNTEAFF
CDR3nt: TGTGCCTGGAGAGGGCGAGGGAACACTGAAGCTTTCTTT

d_gene: NA
abundance: many
j_gene: TRBJ2-2
v_gene: TRBV7-8
CDR3aa: CASSYAQGAGELFF
CDR3nt: TGTGCCAGCAGCTATGCTCAAGGTGCCGGGGAGCTGTTTTTT

d_gene: TRBD2
abundance: few
j_gene: TRBJ2-5
v_gene: TRBV9
CDR3aa: CASSGGGDQETQYF
CDR3nt: TGTGCCAGCAGCGGGGGGGGGGACCAAGAGACCCAGTACTTC

d_gene: NA
abundance: NA
j_gene: TRBJ2-3
v_gene: TRBV2
CDR3aa: CASDPITGDTQYF
CDR3nt: TGTGCCAGCGACCCGATAACGGGAGATACGCAGTATTTT

d_gene: NA
abundance: NA
j_gene: TRBJ2-1
v_gene: TRBV7-9
CDR3aa: CASSSRTPDNEQFF
CDR3nt: TGTGCCAGCAGCTCCCGGACACCTGACAATGAGCAGTTCTTC

d_gene: NA
abundance: NA
j_gene: TRBJ1-2
v_gene: TRBV20-1
CDR3aa: CSARRGGTTGYGYTF
CDR3nt: TGCAGTGCTAGGCGCGGTGGGACAACGGGCTATGGCTACACCTTC

d_gene: TRBD1
abundance: NA
j_gene: TRBJ2-6
v_gene: TRBV29-1
CDR3aa: CSVEVETGGAANVLTF
CDR3nt: TGCAGCGTTGAAGTAGAGACAGGGGGCGCGGCCAACGTCCTGACTTTC

d_gene: NA
abundance: many
j_gene: TRBJ1-2
v_gene: TRBV28
CDR3aa: CASRQGIYGYTF
CDR3nt: TGTGCCAGCAGGCAGGGAATCTATGGCTACACCTTC

d_gene: NA
abundance: NA
j_gene: TRBJ1-2
v_gene: TRBV29-1
CDR3aa: CSVEGQGSNYGYTF
CDR3nt: TGCAGCGTTGAAGGGCAGGGCAGTAACTATGGCTACACCTTC

d_gene: TRBD1
abundance: NA
j_gene: TRBJ1-5
v_gene: TRBV30
CDR3aa: CAWSEQGGQPQHF
CDR3nt: TGTGCCTGGAGTGAACAGGGGGGACAGCCCCAGCATTTT

d_gene: NA
abundance: many
j_gene: TRBJ2-1
v_gene: TRBV12-3/TRBV12-4
CDR3aa: CASSFQLAQNEQFF
CDR3nt: TGTGCCAGCAGTTTTCAGCTAGCACAGAATGAGCAGTTCTTC

d_gene: NA
abundance: NA
j_gene: TRBJ2-4
v_gene: TRBV20-1
CDR3aa: CSARRLDGKNIQYF
CDR3nt: TGCAGTGCCAGAAGATTAGACGGGAAAAACATTCAGTACTTC

d_gene: NA
abundance: few
j_gene: TRBJ2-5
v_gene: TRBV30
CDR3aa: CAWSSGGEETQYF
CDR3nt: TGTGCCTGGAGTTCCGGGGGTGAGGAGACCCAGTACTTC

d_gene: TRBD1
abundance: many
j_gene: TRBJ1-2
v_gene: TRBV7-2
CDR3aa: CASSLAGRQGEGYTF
CDR3nt: TGTGCCAGCAGCTTAGCGGGTAGACAGGGGGAAGGCTACACCTTC

d_gene: NA
abundance: few
j_gene: TRBJ2-1
v_gene: TRBV9
CDR3aa: CASSVASNEQFF
CDR3nt: TGTGCCAGCAGCGTAGCCTCAAATGAGCAGTTCTTC